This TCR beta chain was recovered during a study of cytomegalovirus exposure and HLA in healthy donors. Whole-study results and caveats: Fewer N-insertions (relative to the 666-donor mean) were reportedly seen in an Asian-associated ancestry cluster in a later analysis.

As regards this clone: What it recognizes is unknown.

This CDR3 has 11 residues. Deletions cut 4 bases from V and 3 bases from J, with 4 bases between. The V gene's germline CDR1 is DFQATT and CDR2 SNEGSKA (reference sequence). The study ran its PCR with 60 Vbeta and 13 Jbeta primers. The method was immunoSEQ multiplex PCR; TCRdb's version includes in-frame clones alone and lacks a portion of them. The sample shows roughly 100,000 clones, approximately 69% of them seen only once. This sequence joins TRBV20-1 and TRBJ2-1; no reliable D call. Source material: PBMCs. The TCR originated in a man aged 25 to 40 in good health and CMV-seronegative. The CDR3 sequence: CSANYYNEQFF. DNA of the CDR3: TGCAGTGCTAACTACTACAATGAGCAGTTCTTC.